This TCR beta chain was sequenced for a study of vaccination and CD4 T cells after COVID-19. The study, taken as a whole, reports: Convalescent patients' median share of reactive clones seen only post-vaccination was 70% to 90%.

CDR3 size: 12 residues. Trimming removed 4 bases from V and 5 bases from J; junction bases left unmatched: 5. The V gene's germline CDR1 is DFQATT and CDR2 SNEGSKA (reference sequence). Sample treatment: approximately 10-day PBMC culture with coronavirus spike peptide pools or control peptides (ViraFEST assay). The Oncomine TCR Beta short-read assay was applied to DNA of cultured CD4+ T cells. TCRdb reanalysed the PCR reads using MiXCR and keeps one entry per CDR3 protein. The sample gives some 22,000 distinct CDR3 sequences, around 68% of which show up once; 20% to 25% is in the top ten. As to this clonotype: Antigen unknown.

This sequence was found in a human donor who received a COVID-19 vaccine. This chain uses TRBV20-1 with TRBJ2-7, with TRBD1 matching 7 bases. The input for sequencing was CD4+ T cells from blood, cultured in vitro, taken before SARS-CoV-2 vaccination. In DNA form, the CDR3 reads TGCAGTGCTAAGACAGGGTCCCACGAGCAGTACTTC. It encodes CSAKTGSHEQYF.